This is a list of T cell receptor beta chains from one sample in a study of shared clonotypes between healthy human individuals. TCRdb's table, derived via immunoSEQ multiplex PCR, lists solely in-frame clones and lacks some. Counted here are around 2,000,000 clones, about 95% occurring once; the ten biggest clones make up 0.85% to 1.2%. The specimen was naive CD8+ T cells sorted from blood. These receptors all stem from a man younger than 30 in good health. The CDR3 runs from the conserved cysteine through the conserved F or W. The order of the fields is J gene, V gene, D gene, CDR3 protein, CDR3 DNA. D genes are given only for firm matches.

J: TRBJ2-3; V: TRBV4-1; D: TRBD2; CDR3: CASRQTSASTDTQYF; DNA: TGCGCCAGCAGGCAGACTAGCGCAAGCACAGATACGCAGTATTTT
J: TRBJ2-7; V: TRBV27; D: TRBD2; CDR3: CASMGLAAFPYEQYF; DNA: TGTGCCAGCATGGGACTAGCGGCATTTCCCTACGAGCAGTACTTC
J: TRBJ2-5; V: TRBV30; D: TRBD1; CDR3: CAWSDRGWAQYF; DNA: TGTGCCTGGTCGGACAGGGGGTGGGCCCAGTACTTC
J: TRBJ2-7; V: TRBV5-6; D: -; CDR3: CASSLDLKPYEQYF; DNA: TGTGCCAGCAGCTTGGACTTAAAACCCTACGAGCAGTACTTC
J: TRBJ2-3; V: TRBV9; D: TRBD2; CDR3: CASSRPGTSLDTQYF; DNA: TGTGCCAGCAGTAGACCCGGGACTAGCCTAGATACGCAGTATTTT
J: TRBJ2-7; V: TRBV28; D: -; CDR3: CASSLNVGRGYEQYF; DNA: TGTGCCAGCAGTTTAAACGTCGGCAGGGGCTACGAGCAGTACTTC
J: TRBJ1-2; V: TRBV5-8; D: -; CDR3: CASSLNRDYGYTF; DNA: TGTGCCAGCAGCTTGAACAGGGACTATGGCTACACCTTC
J: TRBJ1-3; V: TRBV7-2; D: -; CDR3: CASSPLVGGNTIYF; DNA: TGTGCCAGCAGCCCCCTCGTGGGGGGAAACACCATATATTTT
J: TRBJ2-6; V: TRBV5-6; D: -; CDR3: CASSVDALLSGANVLTF; DNA: TGTGCCAGCAGCGTGGATGCCCTTTTATCTGGGGCCAACGTCCTGACTTTC
J: TRBJ2-1; V: TRBV9; D: -; CDR3: CASSVEGVTAGEQFF; DNA: TGTGCCAGCAGCGTAGAAGGAGTTACCGCTGGTGAGCAGTTCTTC
J: TRBJ2-3; V: TRBV10-3; D: -; CDR3: CAISDVNTDTQYF; DNA: TGTGCCATCAGTGACGTTAACACAGATACGCAGTATTTT
J: TRBJ1-2; V: TRBV4-1; D: -; CDR3: CASSPETTYGYTF; DNA: TGCGCCAGCAGCCCGGAAACTACCTATGGCTACACCTTC
J: TRBJ2-7; V: TRBV5-6; D: -; CDR3: CASSLGGSLYEQYF; DNA: TGTGCCAGCAGCTTGGGAGGGTCCCTCTACGAGCAGTACTTC
J: TRBJ2-3; V: TRBV13; D: TRBD2; CDR3: CASSLAVSAGVSGDTQYF; DNA: TGTGCCAGCAGCTTAGCGGTCTCGGCGGGGGTCTCGGGAGATACGCAGTATTTT
J: TRBJ1-1; V: TRBV19; D: -; CDR3: CASSTEKAEAFF; DNA: TGTGCCAGTAGTACGGAGAAGGCTGAAGCTTTCTTT
J: TRBJ2-1; V: TRBV29-1; D: TRBD2; CDR3: CSVVGLRNEQFF; DNA: TGCAGCGTTGTGGGACTAAGGAATGAGCAGTTCTTC
J: TRBJ2-7; V: TRBV5-4; D: -; CDR3: CAISTGSYEQYF; DNA: TGTGCCATTTCGACAGGTTCCTACGAGCAGTACTTC
J: TRBJ1-6; V: TRBV11-2; D: TRBD1; CDR3: CASSLGAGGGSPLHF; DNA: TGTGCCAGCAGCTTAGGAGCAGGGGGAGGATCACCCCTCCACTTT
J: TRBJ1-1; V: TRBV27; D: -; CDR3: CASSEQPSGIGAFF; DNA: TGTGCCAGCAGCGAACAACCCTCAGGGATAGGAGCTTTCTTT
J: TRBJ2-7; V: TRBV7-9; D: TRBD1; CDR3: CASSFPDRGVYEQYF; DNA: TGTGCCAGCAGCTTCCCCGACAGGGGGGTCTACGAGCAGTACTTC
J: TRBJ2-1; V: TRBV9; D: TRBD1; CDR3: CASSVGDSNEQFF; DNA: TGTGCCAGCAGCGTAGGGGACAGCAATGAGCAGTTCTTC